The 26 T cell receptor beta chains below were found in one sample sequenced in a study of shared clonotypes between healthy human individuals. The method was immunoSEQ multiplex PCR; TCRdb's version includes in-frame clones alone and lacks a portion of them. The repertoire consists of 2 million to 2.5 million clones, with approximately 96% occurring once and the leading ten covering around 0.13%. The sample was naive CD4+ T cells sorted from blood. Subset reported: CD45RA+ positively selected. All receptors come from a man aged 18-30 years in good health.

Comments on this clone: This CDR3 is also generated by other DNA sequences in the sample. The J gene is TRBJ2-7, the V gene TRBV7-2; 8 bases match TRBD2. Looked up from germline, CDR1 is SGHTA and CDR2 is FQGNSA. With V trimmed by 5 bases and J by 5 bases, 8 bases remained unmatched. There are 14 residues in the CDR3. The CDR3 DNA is TGTGCCAGCAGCCTGAGCGGGAGTTCCCACGAGCAGTACTTC. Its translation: CASSLSGSSHEQYF.

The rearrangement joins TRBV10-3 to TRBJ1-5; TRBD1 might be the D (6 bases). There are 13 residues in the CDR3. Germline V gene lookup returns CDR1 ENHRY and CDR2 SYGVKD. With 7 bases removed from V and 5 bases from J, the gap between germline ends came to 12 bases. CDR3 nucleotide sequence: TGTGCCATCACCGAAGGGGGAGATCAGCCCCAGCATTTT. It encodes CAITEGGDQPQHF.

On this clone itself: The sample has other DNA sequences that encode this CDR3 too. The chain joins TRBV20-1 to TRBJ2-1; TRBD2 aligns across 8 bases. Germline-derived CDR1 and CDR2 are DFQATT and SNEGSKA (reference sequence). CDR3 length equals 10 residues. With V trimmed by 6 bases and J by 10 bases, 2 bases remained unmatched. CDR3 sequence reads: CSARGGEQFF. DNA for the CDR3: TGCAGTGCCCGGGGGGGCGAGCAGTTCTTC.

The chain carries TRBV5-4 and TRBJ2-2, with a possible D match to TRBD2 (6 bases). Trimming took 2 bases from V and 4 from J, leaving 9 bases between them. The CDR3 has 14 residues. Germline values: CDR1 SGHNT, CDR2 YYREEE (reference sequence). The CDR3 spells CASSFPSVTGELFF. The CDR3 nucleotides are TGTGCCAGCAGCTTCCCTAGCGTCACCGGGGAGCTGTTTTTT.

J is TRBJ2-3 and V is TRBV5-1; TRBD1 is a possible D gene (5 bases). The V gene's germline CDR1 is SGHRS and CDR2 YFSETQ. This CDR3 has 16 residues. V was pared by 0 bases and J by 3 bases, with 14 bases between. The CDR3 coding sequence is TGCGCCAGCAGCTTGGGACAGTTTGGATTAACAGATACGCAGTATTTT. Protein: CASSLGQFGLTDTQYF.

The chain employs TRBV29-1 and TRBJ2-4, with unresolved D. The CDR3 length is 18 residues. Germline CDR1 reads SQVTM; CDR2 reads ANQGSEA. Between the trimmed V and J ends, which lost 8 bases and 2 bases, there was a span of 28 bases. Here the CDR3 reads CSLKNDLRSSRTKNIQYF. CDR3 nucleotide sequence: TGCAGCCTCAAAAACGACCTCAGGAGTAGTCGAACCAAAAACATTCAGTACTTC. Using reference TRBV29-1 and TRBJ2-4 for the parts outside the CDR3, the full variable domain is SAVISQKPSRDICQRGTSLTIQCQVDSQVTMMFWYRQQPGQSLTLIATANQGSEATYESGFVIDKFPISRPNLTFSTLTVSNMSPEDSSIYLCSLKNDLRSSRTKNIQYFGAGTRLSVL.

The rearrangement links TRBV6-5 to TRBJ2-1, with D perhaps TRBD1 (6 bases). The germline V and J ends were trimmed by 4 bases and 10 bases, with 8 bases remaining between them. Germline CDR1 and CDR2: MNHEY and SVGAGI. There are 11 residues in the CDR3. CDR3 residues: CASSFGTEQFF. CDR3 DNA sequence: TGTGCCAGCAGTTTCGGGACAGAGCAGTTCTTC.

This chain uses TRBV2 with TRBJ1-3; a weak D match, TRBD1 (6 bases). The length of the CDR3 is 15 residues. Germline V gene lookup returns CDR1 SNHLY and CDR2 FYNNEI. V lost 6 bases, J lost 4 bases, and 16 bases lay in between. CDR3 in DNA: TGTGCCAGCAGCGTCGAGGGGACAATCGGAAACACCATATATTTT. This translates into CASSVEGTIGNTIYF. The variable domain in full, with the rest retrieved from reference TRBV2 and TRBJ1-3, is EPEVTQTPSHQVTQMGQEVILRCVPISNHLYFYWYRQILGQKVEFLVSFYNNEISEKSEIFDDQFSVERPDGSNFTLKIRSTKLEDSAMYFCASSVEGTIGNTIYFGEGSWLTVV.

CDR3 in amino acids: CASSSWTSEGVEQFF. The CDR3 DNA reads TGTGCCAGCAGCTCGTGGACTAGCGAAGGAGTTGAGCAGTTCTTC. This chain links TRBV5-4 with TRBJ2-1; 9 bases fit TRBD2. Germline lookup yields CDR1 SGHNT and CDR2 YYREEE (reference sequence). The CDR3 spans 15 residues. J was trimmed by 9 bases and V by 3 bases; bases with no gene match: 10.

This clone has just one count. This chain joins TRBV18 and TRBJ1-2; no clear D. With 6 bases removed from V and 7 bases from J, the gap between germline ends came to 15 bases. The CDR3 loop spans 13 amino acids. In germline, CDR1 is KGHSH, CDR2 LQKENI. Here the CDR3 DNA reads TGTGCCAGCTCCCCCGAGAGGGTTAGTGGCTACACCTTC. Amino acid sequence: CASSPERVSGYTF.

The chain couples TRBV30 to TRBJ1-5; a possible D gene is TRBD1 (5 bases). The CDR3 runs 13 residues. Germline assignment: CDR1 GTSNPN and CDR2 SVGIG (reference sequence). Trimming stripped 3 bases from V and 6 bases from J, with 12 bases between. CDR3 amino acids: CAWRGGVRQPQHF. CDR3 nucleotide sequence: TGTGCCTGGAGGGGAGGGGTGCGTCAGCCCCAGCATTTT. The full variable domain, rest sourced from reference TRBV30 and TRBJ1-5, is SQTIHQWPATLVQPVGSPLSLECTVEGTSNPNLYWYRQAAGRGLQLLFYSVGIGQISSEVPQNLSASRPQDRQFILSSKKLLLSDSGFYLCAWRGGVRQPQHFGDGTRLSIL.

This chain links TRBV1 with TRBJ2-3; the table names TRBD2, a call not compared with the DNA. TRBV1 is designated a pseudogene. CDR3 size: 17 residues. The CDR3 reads CTSSQNGTSFSTDTQYF. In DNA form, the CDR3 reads TGCACCAGCAGCCAGAACGGGACTTCTTTCTCCACAGATACGCAGTATTTT.

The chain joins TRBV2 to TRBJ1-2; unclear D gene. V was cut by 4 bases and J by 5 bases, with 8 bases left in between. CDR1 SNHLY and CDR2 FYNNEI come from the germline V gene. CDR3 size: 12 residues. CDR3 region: CASSGIGYGYTF. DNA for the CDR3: TGTGCCAGCAGTGGGATAGGGTATGGCTACACCTTC.

CDR3 in DNA: TGTGCCAGCAGTCAACAGGGGGACAGGGGGGAGACCCAGTACTTC. Translation: CASSQQGDRGETQYF. V gene TRBV11-2 combines with J gene TRBJ2-5; TRBD1 matches at 11 bases. Germline CDR1 and CDR2: SGHAT and FQNNGV. Losses at the gene ends were 6 bases for V and 5 bases for J; bases not matched to a gene: 8. The CDR3 has 15 residues.

For the CDR3, the DNA is TGTGCCAGCAGTTACTCGGGGACAGGGTACCAAGAGACCCAGTACTTC. Its translation: CASSYSGTGYQETQYF. This chain joins TRBV6-6 and TRBJ2-5; 9 bases line up with TRBD1. The germline CDR1 and CDR2 sequences are MNHNY and SVGAGI (reference sequence). CDR3 length: 16 residues. J was trimmed by 0 bases and V by 0 bases; bases with no gene match: 2.

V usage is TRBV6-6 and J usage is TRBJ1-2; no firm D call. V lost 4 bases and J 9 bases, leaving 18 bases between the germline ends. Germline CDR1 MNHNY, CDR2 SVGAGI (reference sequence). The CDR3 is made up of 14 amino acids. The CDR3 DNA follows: TGTGCCAGCAGTTCTAACGGGAGTCCTACCAGCTACACCTTC. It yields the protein CASSSNGSPTSYTF.

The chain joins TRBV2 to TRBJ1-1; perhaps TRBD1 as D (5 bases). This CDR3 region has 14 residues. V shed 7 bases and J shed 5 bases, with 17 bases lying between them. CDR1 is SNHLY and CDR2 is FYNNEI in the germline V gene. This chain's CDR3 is CASKRGGEGTEAFF. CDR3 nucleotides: TGTGCCAGCAAGAGGGGAGGGGAGGGTACTGAAGCTTTCTTT. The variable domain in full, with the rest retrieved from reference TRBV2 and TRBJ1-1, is EPEVTQTPSHQVTQMGQEVILRCVPISNHLYFYWYRQILGQKVEFLVSFYNNEISEKSEIFDDQFSVERPDGSNFTLKIRSTKLEDSAMYFCASKRGGEGTEAFFGQGTRLTVV.

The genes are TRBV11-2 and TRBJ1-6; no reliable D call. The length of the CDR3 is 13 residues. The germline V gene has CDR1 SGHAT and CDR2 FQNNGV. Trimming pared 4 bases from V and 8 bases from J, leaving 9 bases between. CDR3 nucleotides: TGTGCCAGCAGCTCCTTCAAGTATTCACCCCTCCACTTT. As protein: CASSSFKYSPLHF.

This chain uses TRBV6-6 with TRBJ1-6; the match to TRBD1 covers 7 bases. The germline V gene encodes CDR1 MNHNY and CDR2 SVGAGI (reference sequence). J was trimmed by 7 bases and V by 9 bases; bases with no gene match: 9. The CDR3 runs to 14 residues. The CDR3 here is CASVSPGQNSPLHF. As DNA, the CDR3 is TGTGCCAGTGTGTCACCGGGACAGAATTCACCCCTCCACTTT.

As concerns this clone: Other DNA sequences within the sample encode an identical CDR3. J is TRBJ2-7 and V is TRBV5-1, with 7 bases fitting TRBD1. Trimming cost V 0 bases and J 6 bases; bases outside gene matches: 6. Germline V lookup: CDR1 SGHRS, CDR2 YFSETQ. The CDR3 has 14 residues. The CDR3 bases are TGCGCCAGCAGCTTGGGACAGGGAGTAAGCGAGCAGTACTTC. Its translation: CASSLGQGVSEQYF.

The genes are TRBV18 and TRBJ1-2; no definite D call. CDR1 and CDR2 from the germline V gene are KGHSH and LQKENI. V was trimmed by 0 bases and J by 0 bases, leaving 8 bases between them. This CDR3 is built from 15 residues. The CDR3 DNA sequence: TGTGCCAGCTCACCACCCGGCAGTTCTAACTATGGCTACACCTTC. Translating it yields CASSPPGSSNYGYTF.

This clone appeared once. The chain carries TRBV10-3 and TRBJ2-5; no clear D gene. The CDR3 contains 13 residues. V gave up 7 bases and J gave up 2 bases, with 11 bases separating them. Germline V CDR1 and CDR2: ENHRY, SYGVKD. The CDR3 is CAITPDSQETQYF. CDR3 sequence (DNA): TGTGCCATCACTCCAGACTCTCAAGAGACCCAGTACTTC.

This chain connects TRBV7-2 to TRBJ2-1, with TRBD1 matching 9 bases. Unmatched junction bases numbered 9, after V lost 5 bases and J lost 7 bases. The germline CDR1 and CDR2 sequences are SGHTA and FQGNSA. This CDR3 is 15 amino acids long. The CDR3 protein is CASSAGQGTSNEQFF. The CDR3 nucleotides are TGTGCCAGCAGCGCTGGACAGGGGACGTCAAATGAGCAGTTCTTC.

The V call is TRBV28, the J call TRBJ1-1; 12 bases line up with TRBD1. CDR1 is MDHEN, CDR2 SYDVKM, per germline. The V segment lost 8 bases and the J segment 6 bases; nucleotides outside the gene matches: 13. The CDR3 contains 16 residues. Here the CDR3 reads CASAGTGGVFVPEAFF. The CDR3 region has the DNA TGTGCCAGCGCCGGGACAGGGGGCGTCTTTGTTCCTGAAGCTTTCTTT.

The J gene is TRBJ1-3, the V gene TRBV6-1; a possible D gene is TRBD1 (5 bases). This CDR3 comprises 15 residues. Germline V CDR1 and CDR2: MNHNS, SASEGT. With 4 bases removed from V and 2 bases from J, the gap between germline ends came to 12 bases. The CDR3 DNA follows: TGTGCCAGCAGTGCCGGGGGGGGTCCTGGAAACACCATATATTTT. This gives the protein CASSAGGGPGNTIYF.

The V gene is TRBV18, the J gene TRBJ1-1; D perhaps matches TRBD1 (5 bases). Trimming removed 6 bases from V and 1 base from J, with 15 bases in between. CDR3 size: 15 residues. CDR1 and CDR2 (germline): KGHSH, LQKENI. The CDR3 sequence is CASSREGIGNTEAFF. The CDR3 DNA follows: TGTGCCAGCTCCCGCGAGGGGATAGGGAACACTGAAGCTTTCTTT.